The 32 T cell receptor beta chains below come from one sample, sequenced in a study of T cell repertoires in cytomegalovirus infection. TCRdb independently ran MiXCR on the reads; one entry per CDR3 protein. The table records about 740,000 distinct CDR3 sequences, around 31% of them present only once. Which antigens these TCRs recognize remains unknown. Sequencing used cultured PBMCs, obtained from culture after CMV antigen stimulation. These receptors were collected from a human donor in good health (CMV status not recorded). Some clones in this sample may be carry-over from other donors' samples.

This clonotype was observed a handful of times. The rearrangement links TRBV20-1 to TRBJ2-3; 8 bases agree with TRBD1. V was clipped by 1 base and J by 2 bases; unmatched bases: 2. The CDR3 is made up of 14 amino acids. Germline values: CDR1 DFQATT, CDR2 SNEGSKA (reference sequence). CDR3 DNA sequence: TGCAGTGCTAGAGCAGGGGGCAACACAGATACGCAGTATTTT. Amino acids: CSARAGGNTDTQYF.

This chain connects TRBV20-1 to TRBJ2-3; TRBD1 matches at 11 bases. Germline CDR1 and CDR2: DFQATT and SNEGSKA (reference sequence). The CDR3 is 16 amino acids. V dropped 6 bases and J dropped 2; count of bases not matched to a gene: 10. In DNA, the CDR3 is TGCAGTGCGGAGGCCCCAGGACAGGGGGCCACAGATACGCAGTATTTT. This translates into CSAEAPGQGATDTQYF.

This clonotype has more than one count but fewer than ten. The chain recombines TRBV4-1 with TRBJ2-1, with D perhaps matching TRBD1 or TRBD2 (5 bases each). The CDR3 totals 19 residues. Germline values: CDR1 MGHRA, CDR2 YSYEKL. V was cut by 3 bases and J by 4 bases, with 25 bases left in between. DNA of the CDR3: TGCGCCAGCAGCCACCCTCCTAGCACCGGGACCATAACTTACAATGAGCAGTTCTTC. Residues: CASSHPPSTGTITYNEQFF.

This clonotype showed up just once. The chain combines TRBV5-1 with TRBJ2-5; D is undetermined. The germline V gene has CDR1 SGHRS and CDR2 YFSETQ. Trimming left V 4 bases short and J 4 bases short, with 8 bases between. The CDR3 spans 12 residues. CDR3 residues: CASSMDLETQYF. The DNA of the CDR3 is TGCGCCAGCAGCATGGATTTAGAGACCCAGTACTTC.

This clonotype was detected many times. The V and J genes are TRBV7-2 and TRBJ1-6, with D possibly being TRBD1 (5 bases). Germline V gene sequence: CDR1 SGHTA, CDR2 FQGNSA. V was trimmed by 7 bases and J by 4 bases, leaving 14 bases between them. This CDR3 has 15 residues. The CDR3, as DNA: TGTGCCAGCACCCCACCGGGACGATATAATTCACCCCTCCACTTT. As protein: CASTPPGRYNSPLHF.

This clonotype appeared a few times. The chain couples TRBV10-3 to TRBJ1-2; D uncertain. The CDR3 loop spans 13 amino acids. Germline V gene lookup returns CDR1 ENHRY and CDR2 SYGVKD. Deletions cut 2 bases from V and 7 bases from J, with 11 bases between. The CDR3 region is CAISEREVFGYTF. CDR3 DNA: TGTGCCATCAGTGAGAGGGAGGTATTTGGCTACACCTTC.

This chain connects TRBV7-8 to TRBJ2-1, with 11 nucleotides matching TRBD2. Per the germline V gene, CDR1 is SGHVS and CDR2 is FQNEAQ. With V trimmed by 5 bases and J by 6 bases, 6 bases remained unmatched. This CDR3 contains 15 residues. The CDR3 region is CASSALAGVGNEQFF. The CDR3 bases are TGTGCCAGCAGCGCACTAGCGGGGGTAGGCAATGAGCAGTTCTTC.

V gene TRBV11-2 combines with J gene TRBJ2-3, with 8 bases identical to TRBD1. Germline V gives CDR1 SGHAT, CDR2 FQNNGV. This CDR3 has 14 amino acids. V lost 4 bases and J lost 6; bases outside the gene matches: 6. The CDR3 reads CASSSPTGGDTQYF. DNA for the CDR3: TGTGCCAGCAGCTCCCCCACAGGGGGGGATACGCAGTATTTT.

The CDR3 sequence is CASSQLVLAGGHGELFF. CDR3 bases: TGCGCCAGCAGCCAACTCGTACTAGCGGGGGGGCACGGGGAGCTGTTTTTT. The chain carries TRBV4-1 and TRBJ2-2; the match to TRBD2 covers 13 bases. The V segment lost 2 bases and the J segment 7 bases; nucleotides outside the gene matches: 7. The CDR3 length is 17 residues. Germline V CDR1 and CDR2: MGHRA, YSYEKL.

This clonotype was seen once. This sequence joins TRBV15 and TRBJ1-3; D ambiguous. This CDR3 is 15 amino acids long. The V gene lost 6 bases and the J gene lost 0 bases, with 12 bases spanning the gap. From germline, CDR1 is LNHNV and CDR2 YYDKDF (reference sequence). The CDR3 bases are TGTGCCACCAGACCTTCGACGGACTCTGGAAACACCATATATTTT. Amino acid sequence: CATRPSTDSGNTIYF.

The rearrangement links TRBV10-1 to TRBJ2-5, with 7 bases fitting TRBD1. Germline CDR1 and CDR2: WNHNN and SYGVQD (reference sequence). J lost 4 bases, V lost 3 bases, and 8 bases had no gene match. The CDR3 has 15 amino acids. This CDR3 reads CASSDGTDLGETQYF. DNA for the CDR3: TGCGCCAGCAGTGACGGGACAGACCTGGGAGAGACCCAGTACTTC.

V is TRBV6-5 and J is TRBJ2-3; TRBD1 aligns across 11 bases. Germline trimming cut 6 bases from V and 8 bases from J; bases unmatched to any gene: 13. Germline V gene lookup returns CDR1 MNHEY and CDR2 SVGAGI. CDR3 length: 16 residues. The CDR3 sequence is CASSRTGGFEDVTQYF. CDR3 nucleotides: TGTGCCAGCAGCCGGACAGGGGGCTTTGAGGACGTTACGCAGTATTTT.

Worth noting for this clonotype: A read error may produce the germline difference seen at one junction end. This chain links TRBV7-2 with TRBJ2-5; TRBD1 or TRBD2 may be the D gene (5 bases each). The CDR3 runs 13 residues. CDR1 is SGHTA, CDR2 FQGNSA, per germline. The CDR3, as DNA: TGTGCCAGCAGCCAAGGGGTACTAGGACTGATAGACTTC. Translated, it gives CASSQGVLGLIDF.

This chain uses TRBV20-1 with TRBJ2-3; D might be TRBD1 (5 bases). V was cut by 6 bases and J by 8 bases, with 18 bases left in between. The CDR3 is 13 amino acids. Germline lookup yields CDR1 DFQATT and CDR2 SNEGSKA (reference sequence). CDR3 region: CSATSGPQGTQYF. The CDR3 DNA is TGCAGTGCGACCTCCGGGCCCCAGGGTACGCAGTATTTT.

This chain uses TRBV29-1 with TRBJ2-3; no clear D. The length of the CDR3 is 15 residues. The ends were cut back, 3 bases at V and 4 bases at J, with 17 bases in the middle. Germline V gives CDR1 SQVTM, CDR2 ANQGSEA. The CDR3 loop reads CSVDRQAVLADTQYF. Here the CDR3 DNA reads TGCAGCGTTGATAGGCAAGCAGTTCTGGCAGATACGCAGTATTTT.

The chain carries TRBV4-2 and TRBJ1-1; maybe TRBD1 (6 bases). Trimming removed 4 bases from V and 8 bases from J, with 23 bases in between. Germline loops: CDR1 LGHNA, CDR2 YNFKEQ. This CDR3 region has 16 residues. CDR3 region: CASSPGVLKVGVEAFF. In DNA form, the CDR3 reads TGTGCCAGCAGCCCAGGGGTATTGAAGGTGGGCGTGGAAGCTTTCTTT.

The sample holds a few counts of this clonotype. The gene calls are TRBV29-1 and TRBJ1-2, with unresolved D. The CDR3 runs 12 residues. V lost 7 bases and J lost 4, with 13 bases in between. Germline loops: CDR1 SQVTM, CDR2 ANQGSEA. The chain's CDR3 is CSAPDHPYGYTF. The CDR3 coding sequence is TGCAGCGCTCCGGACCACCCCTATGGCTACACCTTC.

The V and J genes are TRBV7-2 and TRBJ2-6; TRBD2 agrees at 7 bases. The trim removed 11 bases at V and 2 bases at J, leaving 9 bases unmatched. CDR1 and CDR2 from the germline V gene are SGHTA and FQGNSA. The CDR3 totals 15 residues. The CDR3: CASTPGGPGANVLTF. CDR3 in DNA: TGTGCCTCTACCCCGGGGGGACCTGGGGCCAACGTCCTGACTTTC.

This clonotype was observed at least ten times. The J gene is TRBJ1-4, the V gene TRBV7-8; D gene uncertain. This CDR3 comprises 14 residues. Trimming took 4 bases from V and 3 from J, leaving 9 bases between them. Germline CDR1 and CDR2: SGHVS and FQNEAQ. The CDR3 nucleotides read TGTGCCAGCAGCTCGGCCGGAGCTAATGAAAAACTGTTTTTT. As protein: CASSSAGANEKLFF. The whole variable domain, remainder taken from reference TRBV7-8 and TRBJ1-4, is GAGVSQSPRYKVAKRGQDVALRCDPISGHVSLFWYQQALGQGPEFLTYFQNEAQLDKSGLPSDRFFAERPEGSVSTLKIQRTQQEDSAVYLCASSSAGANEKLFFGSGTQLSVL.

Only a few counts were recorded for this clonotype. CDR3 in DNA: TGTGCCAGTAGTCCATCGTCCAGTCGGACAGGCTACACCTTC. Residues: CASSPSSSRTGYTF. The chain is built from TRBV19 and TRBJ1-2; a weak D match, TRBD1 (5 bases). The CDR3 totals 14 residues. Germline lookup yields CDR1 LNHDA and CDR2 SQIVND (reference sequence). The V end was cut by 5 bases, the J end by 8 bases, with 18 bases between.

A single count supports this clonotype. This sequence joins TRBV6-5 and TRBJ1-5; no definite D call. Per the germline V gene, CDR1 is MNHEY and CDR2 is SVGAGI. The CDR3 has 14 residues. V lost 5 bases and J 0 bases, leaving 8 bases between the germline ends. This CDR3 reads CASSTTYSNQPQHF. In nucleotides, the CDR3 is TGTGCCAGCAGTACGACTTATAGCAATCAGCCCCAGCATTTT.

In this sample, this clonotype turned up many times. The chain uses TRBV7-2 and TRBJ2-3; maybe TRBD2 (6 bases). V was cut by 2 bases and J by 2 bases, with 8 bases left in between. This CDR3 comprises 14 residues. The V gene's germline CDR1 is SGHTA and CDR2 FQGNSA. CDR3 nucleotide sequence: TGTGCCAGCAGCTTAACGGGGGTCACAGATACGCAGTATTTT. Protein product: CASSLTGVTDTQYF.

This chain connects TRBV6-5 to TRBJ2-5; D may be TRBD1 or TRBD2 (5 bases each). The CDR3 loop spans 14 amino acids. V was cut by 5 bases and J by 5 bases, with 15 bases left in between. Germline V gene sequence: CDR1 MNHEY, CDR2 SVGAGI. CDR3 DNA: TGTGCCAGCAGTGGCCCCCTGGGGGTGGAGACCCAGTACTTC. It yields the protein CASSGPLGVETQYF.

The V gene is TRBV5-3, the J gene TRBJ2-5, with a possible D match to TRBD1 (5 bases). TRBV5-3 is treated as an ORF (open reading frame) with a function not yet certain. The CDR3 has 13 residues. Between the trimmed V and J ends, which lost 8 bases and 5 bases, there was a span of 16 bases. The CDR3 DNA follows: TGTGCCAGCAGCCCAGGGCTTATGGAGACCCAGTACTTC. Protein sequence: CASSPGLMETQYF.

In its sample, this clonotype was seen many times. The rearrangement joins TRBV7-2 to TRBJ1-4; D is possibly TRBD1 (6 bases). The length of the CDR3 is 15 residues. Germline CDR1 SGHTA, CDR2 FQGNSA. V lost 3 bases and J lost 2, with 10 bases in between. CDR3 region: CASSFSGVTNEKLFF. CDR3 DNA sequence: TGTGCCAGCAGCTTCTCAGGGGTCACTAATGAAAAACTGTTTTTT. The full variable domain, rest sourced from reference TRBV7-2 and TRBJ1-4, is GAGVSQSPSNKVTEKGKDVELRCDPISGHTALYWYRQSLGQGLEFLIYFQGNSAPDKSGLPSDRFSAERTGGSVSTLTIQRTQQEDSAVYLCASSFSGVTNEKLFFGSGTQLSVL.

The rearrangement joins TRBV5-5 to TRBJ2-3, with a possible D match to TRBD2 (6 bases). The V gene's germline CDR1 is SGHKS and CDR2 YYEKEE (reference sequence). This CDR3 has 16 amino acids. Trimming removed 4 bases from V and 1 base from J, with 16 bases in between. The CDR3 is CASSDQWRAGTDTQYF. CDR3 bases: TGTGCCAGCAGCGATCAATGGAGGGCGGGCACAGATACGCAGTATTTT. Full variable domain (missing parts from reference TRBV5-5 and TRBJ2-3): DAGVTQSPTHLIKTRGQQVTLRCSPISGHKSVSWYQQVLGQGPQFIFQYYEKEERGRGNFPDRFSARQFPNYSSELNVNALLLGDSALYLCASSDQWRAGTDTQYFGPGTRLTVL.

This clonotype was seen ten or more times. The V and J genes are TRBV7-6 and TRBJ2-1; 16 nucleotides match TRBD2. Looked up from germline, CDR1 is SGHVS and CDR2 is FNYEAQ. The CDR3 consists of 16 residues. V lost 4 bases to trimming and J lost 9 bases; unmatched junction nucleotides: 6. The CDR3 bases are TGTGCCAGCAGCTCACTGGGACTAGCGGGAGGGGTTGAGCAGTTCTTC. As protein: CASSSLGLAGGVEQFF.

The chain is built from TRBV12-5 and TRBJ2-7; D perhaps matches TRBD1 (6 bases). V was trimmed by 6 bases and J by 2 bases, leaving 17 bases between them. The CDR3 is made up of 15 amino acids. Looked up from germline, CDR1 is LGHNT and CDR2 is FRNRAP. This CDR3 reads CASGDFKRDTYEQYF. As DNA, the CDR3 is TGTGCTAGTGGAGACTTTAAACGGGACACCTACGAGCAGTACTTC.

The rearrangement uses TRBV3-1 and TRBJ1-4; no clear D. Germline V CDR1 and CDR2: LGHDT, YNNKEL (reference sequence). V was clipped by 4 bases and J by 6 bases, with 12 bases between them. The CDR3 runs to 14 residues. CDR3 sequence reads: CASSPRGWDEKLFF. DNA for the CDR3: TGTGCCAGCAGCCCCCGAGGGTGGGATGAAAAACTGTTTTTT.

This sequence joins TRBV4-3 and TRBJ2-3, with 10 bases fitting TRBD2. J lost 4 bases, V lost 4 bases, and 8 bases had no gene match. Germline-derived CDR1 and CDR2 are LGHNA and YSLEER. The CDR3 runs 16 residues. As DNA, the CDR3 is TGCGCCAGCAGCCCCGTGGGACTAGCGCTCGCAGATACGCAGTATTTT. Its translation is CASSPVGLALADTQYF.

This clonotype was seen a handful of times. The V and J genes are TRBV27 and TRBJ2-7; D might be TRBD1 (6 bases). The CDR3 contains 13 residues. Germline V lookup: CDR1 MNHEY, CDR2 SMNVEV (reference sequence). The V and J ends lost 5 bases and 0 bases respectively, with 8 bases between them. The CDR3 region is CASSMGHSYEQYF. CDR3 DNA: TGTGCCAGCAGTATGGGACACTCCTACGAGCAGTACTTC.

V and J are TRBV12-5 and TRBJ2-1; the D is unclear. Deletions cut 4 bases from V and 10 bases from J, with 8 bases between. CDR3 length equals 11 residues. The germline V gene encodes CDR1 LGHNT and CDR2 FRNRAP. Written as DNA, the CDR3 is TGTGCTAGTGGTTCTGGTCTGGAGCAGTTCTTC. It is translated as CASGSGLEQFF.